This TCR beta chain was documented in a study of preoperative IRX-2 immunotherapy in early breast cancer. Measured with immunoSEQ multiplex PCR; TCRdb has only the in-frame clones, and not every one. This sample has some 59,000 clones, with 94% found just once. CDR3 size: 14 residues. J lost 5 bases, V lost 6 bases, and 8 bases had no gene match. Germline CDR1 and CDR2: MNHEY and SVGAGI. Treatment in this sample: preoperative locoregional IRX-2 cytokine immunotherapy. Samples came from a phase Ib trial of preoperative locoregional IRX-2 cytokine immunotherapy. The TCR was taken from a human donor with breast cancer. This sequence joins TRBV6-5 and TRBJ2-7; TRBD1 agrees at 9 bases. Sample collection occurred from a patient treated with IRX-2 immunotherapy. Written as DNA, the CDR3 is TGTGCCAGCAGACCCCCCGGGACAGGGAACGAGCAGTACTTC. Residues: CASRPPGTGNEQYF.